Shown below are 5 T cell receptor beta chains from a single sample sequenced in a study of Graves' ophthalmopathy and Graves' hyperthyroidism. Transcripts of RNA were the source for amplifying TCR beta CDR3 regions. An opening RT-PCR round employed HTBI primers and preceded a second-round multiplex PCR. MiXCR, run by TCRdb on the multiplex PCR reads, gives a single entry per CDR3 protein. The data contain 450,000 to 600,000 distinct CDR3 sequences, less than 40% of them singletons. Sequenced input: peripheral blood or thyroid tissue (not recorded which). The origin of the receptors is an adult man with Graves' hyperthyroidism.

This clonotype was recorded at least ten times. CDR3 coding DNA: TGCAGCGTGGACCCCCCGCCTAGCGGTTTGGAGACCCAGTACTTC. This codes for CSVDPPPSGLETQYF. This chain uses TRBV29-1 with TRBJ2-5; the match to TRBD2 covers 7 bases. This CDR3 has 15 residues. V gave up 6 bases and J gave up 5 bases; unmatched junction bases: 15. The germline V gene has CDR1 SQVTM and CDR2 ANQGSEA.

The rearrangement links TRBV24-1 to TRBJ1-2, with 7 bases fitting TRBD1. CDR1 and CDR2 (germline): KGHDR, SFDVKD. The junction had 11 bases not matched to a gene; V was cut back by 5 bases and J by 3 bases. This CDR3 has 16 amino acids. CDR3 protein: CATSAPGAQGDYGYTF. The CDR3, as DNA: TGTGCCACCAGTGCCCCAGGTGCGCAGGGGGACTATGGCTACACCTTC.

The V gene is TRBV29-1, the J gene TRBJ2-7; 8 nucleotides line up with TRBD1. The CDR3 runs to 13 residues. V trimming: 4 bases; J trimming: 2 bases; junction bases outside the gene matches: 4. Germline V gene sequence: CDR1 SQVTM, CDR2 ANQGSEA. Written as DNA, the CDR3 is TGCAGCGTTGGGCCGGGACAGGCCTACGAGCAGTACTTC. Protein product: CSVGPGQAYEQYF.

At least ten counts were recorded for this clonotype. V gene TRBV2 combines with J gene TRBJ2-7; D possibly uses TRBD1 or TRBD2 (5 bases each). The CDR3 consists of 12 residues. Trimming left V 8 bases short and J 2 bases short, with 10 bases between. Germline assignment: CDR1 SNHLY and CDR2 FYNNEI. DNA of the CDR3: TGTGCCAGCTTTCAGGGACCCTACGAGCAGTACTTC. Protein product: CASFQGPYEQYF.

This clonotype was counted a few times. This chain links TRBV7-9 with TRBJ1-4; D unclear. The CDR3 length is 13 residues. CDR1 and CDR2 from the germline V gene are SEHNR and FQNEAQ (reference sequence). V was shortened by 5 bases and J by 6 bases, with 10 bases between the two germline ends. The DNA for the CDR3 is TGTGCCAGCAGCCAGCCTATAGATGAAAAACTGTTTTTT. Protein product: CASSQPIDEKLFF. The full variable domain, completed using reference TRBV7-9 and TRBJ1-4, is DTGVSQNPRHKITKRGQNVTFRCDPISEHNRLYWYRQTLGQGPEFLTYFQNEAQLEKSRLLSDRFSAERPKGSFSTLEIQRTEQGDSAMYLCASSQPIDEKLFFGSGTQLSVL.